Given below is one T cell receptor (beta chain) in context. This clone's antigen is unknown. Base qualities are not at hand, and no much larger clone is one base apart. Whole blood was collected in K2EDTA tubes by collaborating institutions according to the institutions' own protocols. For TCRbeta analysis, collaborator samples were shipped as frozen whole blood, as isolated PBMCs, or as DNA extracted from either sample type. This record comes from a study of blood T cell repertoires in COVID-19 (dated by TCRdb to 2019 to 2021). Turning to the overall study: Collaborator samples came from the United States, Italy and Spain and covered acute and convalescent phases of COVID-19. The samples were drawn from the first 160 participants of the ongoing ImmuneRACE study and from roughly 1,300 subjects provided by 6 global collaborators. Where available, HLA class I and class II types were obtained from metadata supplied by the sample provider rather than from assay-based typing. The dataset comprised deeply sampled blood TCRbeta repertoires from subjects exposed to, actively infected with, or recovered from COVID-19. A freely available public database, intended as a resource for researchers studying the immune response to SARS-CoV-2, is where the repertoires were released. The prospective study material was composed of cDNA or gDNA derived from T cells, B-cell-depleted T cells, or PBMCs. The sample metadata nearly always contained a de-identified subject ID, COVID-19 status, age in years and sex.

TCRbeta CDR3 regions were amplified from genomic DNA by means of the immunoSEQ Assay, a bias-controlled multiplex PCR. Under the source paper's analysis protocol: Nucleated cell counts per sample were estimated from amplification of reference gene primers within the assay. To quantify the absolute abundance of each unique TCRbeta CDR3 rearrangement, sequence reads were collapsed and filtered. For each sample, productive Simpson clonality was calculated by taking the square root of Simpson's diversity index across productive rearrangements. TCRdb obtained this table from immuneACCESS and retained in-frame rearrangements with V and J assigned. These tables miss some clones; where compared with another copy, unresolved V genes account for less than half of the shortfall, and the remainder is unexplained. For V, J and clone size, that table is used; D and trimming come from the DNA. A total of under 300,000 clones appear in this sample, about 84% of them only once. 12% of the sample belongs to the ten largest clones.

V lost 3 bases and J lost 2 bases; the stretch between them is 8 bases long. CDR1 and CDR2 were assigned from the germline V gene (reference sequence) as LNHDA and SQIVND. The CDR3 runs 13 amino acids, cysteine and phenylalanine included. CDR3 DNA only is kept here, 39 bases in frame from base 1. Paper-wide results and their limitations: The amount of clinical and demographic metadata varied by source and participant and was provided uncurated.

Sequenced: peripheral blood. This TCR was recovered from a man older than 75 with acute or convalescent COVID-19. The V gene is TRBV19 and the J gene is TRBJ2-7; matching of 5 bases hints at TRBD1 as the D gene. CDR3 region: CASSIGQAYEQYF. In nucleotides, the sequence is TGTGCCAGTAGTATCGGACAAGCCTACGAGCAGTACTTC.